This TCR beta chain was found in a study of T-cell memory formation after mild COVID-19. Study overall: In these data, TCR clusters were largely donor specific.

With 2 bases removed from V and 1 base from J, the gap between germline ends came to 14 bases. CDR3 length: 17 amino acids. Germline V gene lookup returns CDR1 MNHEY and CDR2 SVGAGI. There are a few counts of this clonotype. The target antigen is unknown. Constant-segment primers and 5'RACE yielded cDNA libraries for TCR alpha and TCR beta, each carrying sample barcodes and UMIs. One entry per CDR3 protein results from TCRdb running MiXCR on the 5' RACE reads. The sample yields about 360,000 distinct CDR3 sequences, 14% seen once. The study's findings and limits: Clones contracting across day 15 to 85 had a balanced CD4/CD8 profile; later expanding clones leaned CD4+.

The rearrangement uses TRBV6-5 and TRBJ1-4; a weak D match, TRBD1 (6 bases). Sequencing was done on a sample of PBMCs or a T cell subset sorted from them (not recorded which). This receptor was obtained from a man between 18 and 35 years old who had mild COVID-19 (a few samples of this study predate the infection). Cell type and time point are not known. CDR3: CASSYKSGVGTNEKLFF. The CDR3, as DNA: TGTGCCAGCAGTTACAAGTCAGGGGTAGGAACTAATGAAAAACTGTTTTTT.